This T cell receptor beta chain was profiled in a study of OX40 agonist ivuxolimab in advanced cancers. For the study at large: Patients were dosed intravenously with ivuxolimab at 0.01 to 10 mg/kg every 2 weeks. A history of anti-PD-1, anti-PD-L1 or anti-CTLA-4 therapy was acceptable, and over 35% had some.

Libraries were prepared by immunoSEQ multiplex PCR; TCRdb keeps only in-frame clonotypes and omits some of them. The sample holds some 72,000 clones, about 90% seen once. As concerns this clone: Its matching antigen is unknown. The same CDR3 arises from other DNA sequences in this sample as well.

Broader study findings: CD8+ T cells (on average) carried more expanded clones than CD4+ T cells. Among the lowest peripheral clonal expansion occurred in 0.1-3.0 mg/kg partial responders.

This sequence was found in an adult with an advanced solid tumor such as melanoma, head and neck, liver or kidney cancer. The sample here was CD4+ or CD8+ T cells sorted from blood, taken in a trial of the OX40 agonist ivuxolimab.

The DNA for the CDR3 is TGTGCCAGCACCGACACCTCCTTGGGCAATCAGCCCCAGCATTTT. Its translation: CASTDTSLGNQPQHF. V and J are TRBV28 and TRBJ1-5; unclear D gene. V lost 7 bases to trimming and J lost 2 bases, with 15 bases between them. The CDR3 totals 15 residues. Germline CDR1 is MDHEN and CDR2 is SYDVKM.